Presented here are 4 T cell receptor beta chains from one specimen sequenced in a study of blood T cell repertoires in COVID-19. The assay was immunoSEQ multiplex PCR, and TCRdb's table has in-frame clones only and misses some. Of roughly 30,000 clones listed, more than 75% are singletons. The sample was peripheral blood. These receptors were obtained from a woman aged 60-70 years with acute or convalescent COVID-19.

J is TRBJ2-5 and V is TRBV3-1 (or the pseudogene TRBV3-2), with 11 bases identical to TRBD2. The CDR3 loop spans 17 amino acids. Germline V lookup: CDR1 LGHDT, CDR2 YNNKEL (reference sequence). With 2 bases clipped from V and 5 bases from J, the junction kept 10 bases outside the gene matches. The CDR3 loop reads CASSQNSGGAPGETQYF. CDR3 in DNA: TGTGCCAGCAGCCAAAATAGCGGGGGGGCTCCAGGGGAGACCCAGTACTTC.

This sequence joins TRBV5-1 and TRBJ1-2; D ambiguous. Germline V gives CDR1 SGHRS, CDR2 YFSETQ. CDR3 length: 10 amino acids. The ends were cut back, 1 base at V and 8 bases at J, with 3 bases in the middle. The CDR3, as DNA: TGCGCCAGCAGCTTGCAGGGCTACACCTTC. Amino acids: CASSLQGYTF.

V is TRBV6-5 and J is TRBJ1-3; D may be TRBD1 (5 bases). CDR1 is MNHEY, CDR2 SVGAGI, per germline. V gave up 2 bases and J gave up 0 bases, with 11 bases separating them. The CDR3 has 16 amino acids. CDR3 nucleotides: TGTGCCAGCAGTTACGGGGGGGTCAGCTCTGGAAACACCATATATTTT. This codes for CASSYGGVSSGNTIYF.

The chain uses TRBV6-2 or TRBV6-3 and TRBJ2-7, with 8 bases that match TRBD1. The length of the CDR3 is 15 residues. The V and J ends lost 0 bases and 3 bases, in that order; junction bases with no gene match: 4. CDR1 and CDR2 (germline): MNHEY, SVGEGT. Written as DNA, the CDR3 is TGTGCCAGCAGTTACTCGACAGGGGACGGCTACGAGCAGTACTTC. Protein sequence: CASSYSTGDGYEQYF.